These 32 T cell receptor beta chains came from one sample sequenced in a study of T cell responses to AZD1222 COVID-19 vaccine. The method was immunoSEQ multiplex PCR; TCRdb's version includes in-frame clones alone and lacks a portion of them. The data contain approximately 97,000 clones, around 86% of them singletons. The input for sequencing was peripheral blood, taken on day 0 of AZD1222 vaccination. These receptors were taken from an adult in good health.

The chain carries TRBV29-1 and TRBJ2-7; D gene uncertain. The V gene's germline CDR1 is SQVTM and CDR2 ANQGSEA. The CDR3 loop spans 13 amino acids. Trimming took off 4 bases at V and 0 bases at J, with 10 bases between the two ends. The DNA of the CDR3 is TGCAGCGTTGTTGGGCCGTACTCCTACGAGCAGTACTTC. Translated, it gives CSVVGPYSYEQYF.

The V and J genes are TRBV7-3 and TRBJ1-1; D might be TRBD1 (6 bases). The CDR3 consists of 15 residues. The V gene's germline CDR1 is SGHTA and CDR2 FQGTGA. V was cut by 5 bases and J by 1 base, with 14 bases left in between. CDR3 DNA: TGTGCCAGCAGCCGAGACAGGACTGGGAACACTGAAGCTTTCTTT. It encodes CASSRDRTGNTEAFF.

This clone was found a few times. The gene calls are TRBV19 and TRBJ2-1; maybe TRBD1 (6 bases). The CDR3 is 13 residues long. Germline CDR1 LNHDA, CDR2 SQIVND (reference sequence). Trimming left V 3 bases short and J 6 bases short, with 9 bases between. The CDR3 here is CASSITGINEQFF. In nucleotides, the CDR3 is TGTGCCAGTAGTATTACAGGGATCAATGAGCAGTTCTTC.

The CDR3 DNA sequence: TGTGCCAGCACCCCGAACACCGGGGAGCTGTTTTTT. It codes for CASTPNTGELFF. The chain is built from TRBV28 and TRBJ2-2; D gene uncertain. The CDR3 loop spans 12 amino acids. Deletions cut 7 bases from V and 0 bases from J, with 3 bases between. Germline CDR1 and CDR2: MDHEN and SYDVKM.

The rearrangement joins TRBV11-3 to TRBJ2-3, with D perhaps matching TRBD2 (5 bases). Trimming took 3 bases from V and 4 from J, leaving 11 bases between them. This CDR3 is built from 14 residues. The germline CDR1 and CDR2 sequences are SGHNT and YENEEA. This CDR3 is CASSLSGRSDTQYF. In nucleotides, the CDR3 is TGTGCCAGCAGCTTGAGCGGTCGATCAGATACGCAGTATTTT.

This chain uses TRBV28 with TRBJ1-3; D not resolved. Per the germline V gene, CDR1 is MDHEN and CDR2 is SYDVKM. CDR3 length equals 14 residues. V was pared by 2 bases and J by 1 base, with 6 bases between. CDR3 coding DNA: TGTGCCAGCAGTTTAGTGAGATCTGGAAACACCATATATTTT. Translation gives CASSLVRSGNTIYF.

The chain is built from TRBV6-1 and TRBJ1-3; possibly TRBD1 for D (5 bases). From germline, CDR1 is MNHNS and CDR2 SASEGT. V was trimmed by 3 bases and J by 0 bases, leaving 18 bases between them. The CDR3 has 18 residues. Here the CDR3 DNA reads TGTGCCAGCAGTGACGGGGCCGGGGGTTGGAGCTCTGGAAACACCATATATTTT. It yields the protein CASSDGAGGWSSGNTIYF.

This clone was counted between two and nine times. The chain joins TRBV12-3 or TRBV12-4 to TRBJ1-1, with D hard to call. The CDR3 is made up of 13 amino acids. The germline V and J ends were trimmed by 8 bases and 6 bases, with 16 bases remaining between them. CDR3 DNA: TGTGCCAGCGAAAGGTATGGTGGCGCTGAAGCTTTCTTT. Its protein product is CASERYGGAEAFF.

This chain joins TRBV6-5 and TRBJ1-2, with D uncertain. This CDR3 comprises 14 residues. CDR1 is MNHEY and CDR2 is SVGAGI in the germline V gene. V was shortened by 2 bases and J by 7 bases, with 14 bases between the two germline ends. The CDR3 nucleotides read TGTGCCAGCAGTTACGGGGAAGGGAACGGTGGCTACACCTTC. Encoded protein: CASSYGEGNGGYTF.

The count of this clone is one. This rearrangement joins TRBV11-2 to TRBJ2-7, with unresolved D. This CDR3 region has 13 residues. CDR1 and CDR2 (germline): SGHAT, FQNNGV. The germline V and J ends were trimmed by 1 base and 4 bases, with 8 bases remaining between them. In nucleotides, the CDR3 is TGTGCCAGCAGCTTAGGACACGGATACGAGCAGTACTTC. This translates into CASSLGHGYEQYF.

For the CDR3, the DNA is TGTGCCAGCAGCTACGGACAGGGTAGTGAGACCCAGTACTTC. Protein: CASSYGQGSETQYF. The V call is TRBV11-3, the J call TRBJ2-5; TRBD1 matches 8 bases. The germline V gene has CDR1 SGHNT and CDR2 YENEEA. This CDR3 is built from 14 residues. V shed 4 bases and J 5 bases; nucleotides not matched to a gene: 6.

The chain joins TRBV30 to TRBJ2-5, with TRBD2 matching 8 bases. Trimming cost V 3 bases and J 5 bases; bases outside gene matches: 2. CDR1 and CDR2 (germline): GTSNPN, SVGIG (reference sequence). The CDR3 totals 12 residues. The CDR3 here is CAWRREGETQYF. CDR3 coding DNA: TGTGCCTGGAGACGGGAGGGGGAGACCCAGTACTTC.

V is TRBV29-1 and J is TRBJ2-2; 7 bases are a match to TRBD1. The CDR3 totals 14 residues. Germline V gene lookup returns CDR1 SQVTM and CDR2 ANQGSEA. V was pared by 5 bases and J by 3 bases, with 6 bases of the junction left unmatched. CDR3 DNA sequence: TGCAGCGTTTCCGGGACAGATTACACCGGGGAGCTGTTTTTT. As protein: CSVSGTDYTGELFF.

The V gene is TRBV7-9, the J gene TRBJ2-3; D is unclear. This CDR3 has 14 amino acids. Germline CDR1 reads SEHNR; CDR2 reads FQNEAQ (reference sequence). V lost 1 base to trimming and J lost 4 bases, with 9 bases between them. CDR3 protein: CASSLERRADTQYF. The CDR3 DNA reads as TGTGCCAGCAGCTTAGAACGTCGGGCAGATACGCAGTATTTT.

In DNA form, the CDR3 reads TGTGCCAGTGTCGTCGGGACTGGAACCTACGAGCAGTACTTC. This gives the protein CASVVGTGTYEQYF. The chain joins TRBV2 to TRBJ2-7; D perhaps matches TRBD2 (6 bases). The CDR3 covers 14 residues. V gave up 9 bases and J gave up 2 bases, with 17 bases separating them. Germline CDR1 and CDR2: SNHLY and FYNNEI.

This clone has just one count. CDR3 in amino acids: CASSQDVNREDEKLFF. Written as DNA, the CDR3 is TGTGCCAGCAGCCAAGATGTGAACAGGGAGGATGAAAAACTGTTTTTT. The rearrangement joins TRBV4-2 to TRBJ1-4; TRBD1 is a possible D gene (6 bases). V lost 0 bases and J lost 6, with 14 bases in between. Germline loops: CDR1 LGHNA, CDR2 YNFKEQ. The CDR3 extends over 16 amino acids.

Only one count was recorded for this clone. The J gene is TRBJ2-7, the V gene TRBV5-4, with 8 bases lining up with TRBD1. The CDR3 has 14 residues. Trimming at V came to 4 bases and at J to 2 bases, leaving 5 bases not matched to a gene. The germline V gene encodes CDR1 SGHNT and CDR2 YYREEE (reference sequence). CDR3 DNA: TGTGCCAGCAGCCCGGACAGGGCAACCTACGAGCAGTACTTC. Amino acids: CASSPDRATYEQYF. The entire variable domain, with the rest obtained from reference TRBV5-4 and TRBJ2-7, is as follows: ETGVTQSPTHLIKTRGQQVTLRCSSQSGHNTVSWYQQALGQGPQFIFQYYREEENGRGNFPPRFSGLQFPNYSSELNVNALELDDSALYLCASSPDRATYEQYFGPGTRLTVT.

J is TRBJ2-5 and V is TRBV9; maybe TRBD1 (6 bases). The germline CDR1 and CDR2 sequences are SGDLS and YYNGEE. The V end lost 3 bases, the J end lost 7 bases, and 16 bases lay between the germline ends. The CDR3 sequence is 14 residues long. The CDR3 is CASSADQGRATQYF. The CDR3 region has the DNA TGTGCCAGCAGCGCCGATCAGGGGCGAGCGACCCAGTACTTC.

The chain couples TRBV30 to TRBJ2-2; the match to TRBD2 covers 15 bases. CDR3 size: 17 residues. V lost 1 base and J lost 5; bases outside the gene matches: 5. Germline CDR1 is GTSNPN and CDR2 is SVGIG (reference sequence). The CDR3 spells CAWSGGLAGGWTGELFF. The CDR3 bases are TGTGCCTGGAGTGGGGGACTAGCGGGAGGATGGACCGGGGAGCTGTTTTTT.

The gene calls are TRBV30 and TRBJ2-3; 13 bases map to TRBD2. Looked up from germline, CDR1 is GTSNPN and CDR2 is SVGIG (reference sequence). The junction had 7 bases not matched to a gene; V was cut back by 0 bases and J by 7 bases. The CDR3 loop spans 16 amino acids. This chain's CDR3 is CAWSVGTSGTLNTQYF. For the CDR3, the DNA is TGTGCCTGGAGTGTAGGGACTAGCGGGACGTTAAATACGCAGTATTTT.

The chain is built from TRBV28 and TRBJ2-1; D tentatively reads TRBD1 or TRBD2 (5 bases each). Deletions cut 7 bases from V and 7 bases from J, with 20 bases between. CDR1 and CDR2 from the germline V gene are MDHEN and SYDVKM. This CDR3 has 15 residues. CDR3 amino acids: CASNRGATPGNEQFF. The CDR3 region has the DNA TGTGCCAGCAATAGGGGAGCTACGCCGGGGAATGAGCAGTTCTTC.

V usage is TRBV6-2 or TRBV6-3 and J usage is TRBJ1-2; no firm D call. From germline, CDR1 is MNHEY and CDR2 SVGEGT. The CDR3 spans 13 residues. Trimming removed 1 base from V and 4 bases from J, with 7 bases in between. CDR3 in DNA: TGTGCCAGCAGTTACTGGGGTGGCTATGGCTACACCTTC. Translating it yields CASSYWGGYGYTF.

This clone is a singleton in its sample. DNA of the CDR3: TGCGCCAGCAGCCAGTCAGGACTAGCGGGGGGGCGTCAAGAGACCCAGTACTTC. It yields the protein CASSQSGLAGGRQETQYF. The chain is built from TRBV4-3 and TRBJ2-5; 15 positions match TRBD2. Per the germline V gene, CDR1 is LGHNA and CDR2 is YSLEER. The CDR3 runs to 18 residues. After removal of 3 bases from V and 2 bases from J, the junction contained 7 bases not matched to a gene.

The chain has TRBV6-5 and TRBJ2-3; D is uncertain. This CDR3 comprises 11 residues. Germline V lookup: CDR1 MNHEY, CDR2 SVGAGI. Trimming pared 6 bases from V and 3 bases from J, leaving 4 bases between. The CDR3 coding sequence is TGTGCCAGCAGGCTTACAGATACGCAGTATTTT. It translates to CASRLTDTQYF.

The chain carries TRBV4-3 and TRBJ2-1; D gene ambiguous. The V end was cut by 0 bases, the J end by 9 bases, with 9 bases between. Per germline, CDR1 LGHNA and CDR2 YSLEER. The CDR3 is 13 residues long. In DNA, the CDR3 is TGCGCCAGCAGCCAAGAGGCCCCAGGTGAGCAGTTCTTC. Translated: CASSQEAPGEQFF.

The rearrangement joins TRBV5-4 to TRBJ2-2, with 9 nucleotides matching TRBD1. With 5 bases clipped from V and 3 bases from J, the junction kept 5 bases outside the gene matches. CDR3 size: 15 residues. CDR1 SGHNT and CDR2 YYREEE come from the germline V gene (reference sequence). CDR3: CASRRGQGYTGELFF. The CDR3 DNA sequence: TGTGCCAGCAGAAGGGGACAGGGTTACACCGGGGAGCTGTTTTTT.

The DNA of the CDR3 is TGTGCCAGCACCCCCGGGACAGGGGGAGGCTACACCTTC. Translating gives CASTPGTGGGYTF. This chain uses TRBV5-5 with TRBJ1-2, with 11 bases matching TRBD1. CDR3 length: 13 residues. Germline trimming cut 6 bases from V and 8 bases from J; bases unmatched to any gene: 6. Germline CDR1 and CDR2: SGHKS and YYEKEE (reference sequence). The full variable domain, rest sourced from reference TRBV5-5 and TRBJ1-2, is DAGVTQSPTHLIKTRGQQVTLRCSPISGHKSVSWYQQVLGQGPQFIFQYYEKEERGRGNFPDRFSARQFPNYSSELNVNALLLGDSALYLCASTPGTGGGYTFGSGTRLTVV.

V gene TRBV5-1 combines with J gene TRBJ1-2; D uncertain. V was trimmed by 0 bases and J by 8 bases, leaving 11 bases between them. Germline V gene lookup returns CDR1 SGHRS and CDR2 YFSETQ. The CDR3 has 13 amino acids. The chain's CDR3 is CASSLAPASGYTF. The CDR3 nucleotides are TGCGCCAGCAGCTTGGCCCCCGCGTCGGGCTACACCTTC. The entire variable domain, with the rest obtained from reference TRBV5-1 and TRBJ1-2, is as follows: KAGVTQTPRYLIKTRGQQVTLSCSPISGHRSVSWYQQTPGQGLQFLFEYFSETQRNKGNFPGRFSGRQFSNSRSEMNVSTLELGDSALYLCASSLAPASGYTFGSGTRLTVV.

The J gene is TRBJ2-3, the V gene TRBV6-1; maybe TRBD1 (5 bases). V was pared by 2 bases and J by 3 bases, with 12 bases between. CDR3 size: 15 residues. Germline values: CDR1 MNHNS, CDR2 SASEGT. The DNA for the CDR3 is TGTGCCAGCAGTGAACTGCAGGGAAGGACAGATACGCAGTATTTT. This codes for CASSELQGRTDTQYF.

In this sample, this clone turned up once. The V call is TRBV5-1, the J call TRBJ2-7, with 11 bases that match TRBD2. Per germline, CDR1 SGHRS and CDR2 YFSETQ. The CDR3 has 17 residues. Trimming cost V 5 bases and J 3 bases; bases outside gene matches: 13. CDR3 coding DNA: TGCGCCAGCAGTCGAGGGACTAGCGGAGGGGGAGACTACGAGCAGTACTTC. This translates into CASSRGTSGGGDYEQYF.

V gene TRBV11-2 combines with J gene TRBJ1-2; D uncertain. This CDR3 has 14 residues. Germline values: CDR1 SGHAT, CDR2 FQNNGV. V was shortened by 1 base and J by 2 bases, with 8 bases between the two germline ends. The CDR3 region is CASSLALSNYGYTF. Here the CDR3 DNA reads TGTGCCAGCAGCTTAGCCTTGTCAAACTATGGCTACACCTTC. Full variable domain (outside the CDR3, taken from reference TRBV11-2 and TRBJ1-2): EAGVAQSPRYKIIEKRQSVAFWCNPISGHATLYWYQQILGQGPKLLIQFQNNGVVDDSQLPKDRFSAERLKGVDSTLKIQPAKLEDSAVYLCASSLALSNYGYTFGSGTRLTVV.

In its sample, this clone was seen once. The chain is built from TRBV5-1 and TRBJ1-2; 9 bases line up with TRBD1. Germline lookup yields CDR1 SGHRS and CDR2 YFSETQ. The CDR3 contains 15 residues. The ends lost 4 bases at V and 2 bases at J; junction bases unmatched: 6. The CDR3 DNA reads TGCGCCAGCAGCCCGACGGGGACAGGGAACTATGGCTACACCTTC. Its translation is CASSPTGTGNYGYTF.